These T cell receptor beta chains were read from a single sample in a study of cytomegalovirus exposure and HLA in healthy donors. The method was immunoSEQ multiplex PCR; TCRdb's version includes in-frame clones alone and lacks a portion of them. The table has 95,000 to 150,000 clones, over 60% seen once. Sequencing was carried out using PBMCs. The receptors were sampled from a man younger than 35 in good health and CMV-seronegative. Both conserved end residues are part of each CDR3. The order of the fields is D gene, J gene, clone size, V gene, CDR3 DNA, CDR3 protein. D genes are given only for firm matches. Not every row has a clone size; where given, it reads once, few, many or a size class.

- TRBJ1-5 - TRBV7-2 TGTGCCAGCAGCTTAAAGGGAGCTAGCAATCAGCCCCAGCATTTT CASSLKGASNQPQHF
TRBD2 TRBJ2-3 - TRBV29-1 TGCAGCCAGCGGGGGTCCACAGATACGCAGTATTTT CSQRGSTDTQYF
TRBD1 TRBJ2-2 - TRBV2 TGTGCCAGCAGCACGACCACAGGGGGCACCGGGGAGCTGTTTTTT CASSTTTGGTGELFF
- TRBJ1-4 - TRBV6-1 TGTGCCAGCAGTGTGGCAATTAATGAAAAACTGTTTTTT CASSVAINEKLFF
- TRBJ2-1 - TRBV20-1 TGCAGTGCTAGTCTCCGGGGTCTACAGTTCTTC CSASLRGLQFF
TRBD2 TRBJ2-3 - TRBV9 TGTGCCAGCAGCGTTGGAGCGGGGGGGACAGATACGCAGTATTTT CASSVGAGGTDTQYF
TRBD2 TRBJ2-7 few TRBV28 TGTGCCAGCAGCCCCCCGGGAGGGAAATACGAGCAGTACTTC CASSPPGGKYEQYF
- TRBJ1-2 - TRBV30 TGTGCCTGGAGCCCCCAGGGTGGCTACACCTTC CAWSPQGGYTF
TRBD1 TRBJ1-2 - TRBV5-1 TGCGCCAGCAGCTTGGCCGGGACAGGGGGCGGCTACACCTTC CASSLAGTGGGYTF
TRBD2 TRBJ2-7 - TRBV2 TGTGCCAGCAGGGGTGGTGGGCCCCGGGGGGACGAGCAGTACTTC CASRGGGPRGDEQYF
- TRBJ1-1 few TRBV16 TGTGCCAGCATCCTGAGGGAGGACACTGAAGCTTTCTTT CASILREDTEAFF
TRBD2 TRBJ2-1 - TRBV27 TGTGCCAGCAGGCTTCTAGCGGGAGGGTGGAATGAGCAGTTCTTC CASRLLAGGWNEQFF
- TRBJ1-5 - TRBV15 TGTGCCACCAGCAGAGAGGGGGCGCTCAATCAGCCCCAGCATTTT CATSREGALNQPQHF
- TRBJ2-7 - TRBV5-8 TGTGCCAGCAGCTTGGTGGGGGGTACCTACGAGCAGTACTTC CASSLVGGTYEQYF
TRBD2 TRBJ2-7 - TRBV6-1 TGTGCCAGCAACCACTTGGGCGGGAGCTACGAGCAGTACTTC CASNHLGGSYEQYF
- TRBJ1-3 - TRBV4-3 TGCGCCAGCAGCCAATTTGAGGGAAACACCATATATTTT CASSQFEGNTIYF
- TRBJ1-1 - TRBV27 TGTGCCAGCAGAAGGTCGGCAGGGGAAGCTTTCTTT CASRRSAGEAFF
- TRBJ2-7 - TRBV6-5 TGTGCCAGCAGTTGGGGCAGCAGCGAGCAGTACTTC CASSWGSSEQYF
- TRBJ1-1 few TRBV6-6 TGTGCCACCTCAGGCAGGGAGGCCACTGAAGCTTTCTTT CATSGREATEAFF
- TRBJ2-1 - TRBV9 TGTGCCAGCAGCGTAGCTGTTGTCGACTACTACAATGAGCAGTTCTTC CASSVAVVDYYNEQFF
TRBD2 TRBJ2-7 - TRBV9 TGTGCCAGCAGCGTAGGACTAGCGGGGGGGGGCGAGCAGTACTTC CASSVGLAGGGEQYF
- TRBJ2-1 few TRBV9 TGTGCCAGCAGCGTAGGGGCTAGCCGTAGCTCCTACAATGAGCAGTTCTTC CASSVGASRSSYNEQFF
TRBD2 TRBJ2-7 - TRBV5-1 TGCGCCAGCAGCCCGGGACTAGCGCCGTTACCGGGCGAGCAGTACTTC CASSPGLAPLPGEQYF
- TRBJ1-1 - TRBV28 TGTGCCAGCAGTCCCTGGGACACTTTGAACACTGAAGCTTTCTTT CASSPWDTLNTEAFF
TRBD2 TRBJ2-5 few TRBV29-1 TGCAGCGTTGCGGGTATAGCGGGAGGGTTTGGAGAGACCCAGTACTTC CSVAGIAGGFGETQYF
- TRBJ2-1 - TRBV5-6 TGTGCCAGCAGGGAGGGGAATGAGCAGTTCTTC CASREGNEQFF
TRBD2 TRBJ2-7 - TRBV27 TGTGCCAGCAGCAACCTCGGGGGAGGGTACCACGAGCAGTACTTC CASSNLGGGYHEQYF
TRBD2 TRBJ2-3 - TRBV7-3 TGTGCCAGCAGCCGGACTAGCGATAGCACAGATACGCAGTATTTT CASSRTSDSTDTQYF
TRBD1 TRBJ1-5 - TRBV29-1 TGCAGCGTCAAACAGGGGGCGAGCAATCAGCCCCAGCATTTT CSVKQGASNQPQHF
TRBD2 TRBJ2-1 few TRBV9 TGTGCCAGCAGCGTCGGGGGGAGCGAAGGCGAGCAGTTCTTC CASSVGGSEGEQFF
- TRBJ1-5 few TRBV4-2 TGTGCCAGCAGCCAAGACCAGGGTGGATTCGGTCAGCCCCAGCATTTT CASSQDQGGFGQPQHF
- TRBJ1-4 - TRBV28 TGTGCCAGCAGTGTGGACAGTAGCTCTGCAACTAATGAAAAACTGTTTTTT CASSVDSSSATNEKLFF
- TRBJ2-1 few TRBV5-1 TGCGCCAGCAGCTTGGATTCGTCTAGCTCCTACAATGAGCAGTTCTTC CASSLDSSSSYNEQFF
TRBD1 TRBJ2-5 few TRBV27 TGTGCCAGCAGTTTGGGACAGGGTAGGGAGACCCAGTACTTC CASSLGQGRETQYF
TRBD1 TRBJ1-1 - TRBV7-9 TGTGCCAGCACCTACGACAGGGTTGGCACTGAAGCTTTCTTT CASTYDRVGTEAFF
TRBD1 TRBJ2-5 - TRBV28 TGTGCCAGCAGTTCCACCGGGACAGGGTCACAAGAGACCCAGTACTTC CASSSTGTGSQETQYF
- TRBJ1-1 once TRBV30 TGTGCCTGGACACGGACAGAAGCTTTCTTT CAWTRTEAFF
TRBD1 TRBJ2-3 - TRBV5-1 TGCGCCAGCAGCCTCAGGGGGCTTGGCACAGATACGCAGTATTTT CASSLRGLGTDTQYF
- TRBJ2-3 - TRBV21-1 TGTGCCAGCAGCAAAGATCCAGTCACAGATACGCAGTATTTT CASSKDPVTDTQYF
TRBD2 TRBJ2-3 - TRBV5-1 TGCGCCAGCAACCCCGGGACTAGCGGTGGATCATGGGATACGCAGTATTTT CASNPGTSGGSWDTQYF
- TRBJ2-7 few TRBV4-2 TGTGCCAGCAGCCTAAGTGGGCAAGAGTACGAGCAGTACTTC CASSLSGQEYEQYF
- TRBJ2-7 - TRBV18 TGTGCCAGCTCACCCCTGGGGAGTGGCTCCTACGAGCAGTACTTC CASSPLGSGSYEQYF
- TRBJ2-3 - TRBV30 TGTGCCTGGAGTGTACGAGGGTTGGGTGTGTATTTT CAWSVRGLGVYF
- TRBJ2-3 - TRBV10-3 TGTGCCATCAGCCGTGGGGAGTCTAGCACAGATACGCAGTATTTT CAISRGESSTDTQYF
- TRBJ1-2 - TRBV6-6 TGTGCCAGCAGATACCCCCCAGGGGTCGATCGGTATGGCTACACCTTC CASRYPPGVDRYGYTF
- TRBJ1-3 - TRBV7-5 TGTGCCAGAAGCTCGCACATACAGGGTTCTGAAAACACCATATATTTT CARSSHIQGSENTIYF
- TRBJ1-5 few TRBV28 TGTGCCAGCAGTACATCTCGCCGGGGGGGGAGCAATCAGCCCCAGCATTTT CASSTSRRGGSNQPQHF
TRBD1 TRBJ1-2 once TRBV5-1 TGCGCCAGCAGCTTGGATGGGGACAGGCAAGGCTACACCTTC CASSLDGDRQGYTF
TRBD1 TRBJ1-1 few TRBV11-2 TGTGCCAGCAGCGTAAGGACAGGGGGTGGGGACACTGAAGCTTTCTTT CASSVRTGGGDTEAFF
TRBD2 TRBJ2-1 few TRBV6-4 TGTGCCAGCAGTCGCGGACTAGCGGGAGTCAGTGAGCAGTTCTTC CASSRGLAGVSEQFF
- TRBJ1-4 - TRBV7-9 TGTGCCAGCAGTCCCCTCCTACGGGAAAAACTGTTTTTT CASSPLLREKLFF
- TRBJ2-3 - TRBV5-1 TGCGCCAGCAGCTTGGGAGCGAGCGGAGGCACAGATACGCAGTATTTT CASSLGASGGTDTQYF
TRBD1 TRBJ1-2 - TRBV7-9 TGTGCCAGCAGCGGTCGGACAGGGAGACGGGGAGGCTACACCTTC CASSGRTGRRGGYTF
TRBD2 TRBJ2-7 - TRBV5-1 TGCGCCAGCAGCTTGGATCCTAGCGGATCCTACGAGCAGTACTTC CASSLDPSGSYEQYF